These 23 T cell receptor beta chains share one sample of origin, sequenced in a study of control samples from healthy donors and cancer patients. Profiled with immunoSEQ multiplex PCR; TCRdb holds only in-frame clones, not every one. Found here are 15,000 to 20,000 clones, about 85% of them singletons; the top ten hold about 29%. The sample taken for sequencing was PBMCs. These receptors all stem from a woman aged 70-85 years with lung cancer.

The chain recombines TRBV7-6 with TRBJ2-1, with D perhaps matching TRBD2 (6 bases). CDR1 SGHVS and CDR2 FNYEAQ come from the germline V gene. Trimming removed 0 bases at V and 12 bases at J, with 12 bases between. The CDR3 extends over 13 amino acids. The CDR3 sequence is CASSLAIRERQFF. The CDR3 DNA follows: TGTGCCAGCAGCTTAGCGATCCGGGAGAGGCAGTTCTTC.

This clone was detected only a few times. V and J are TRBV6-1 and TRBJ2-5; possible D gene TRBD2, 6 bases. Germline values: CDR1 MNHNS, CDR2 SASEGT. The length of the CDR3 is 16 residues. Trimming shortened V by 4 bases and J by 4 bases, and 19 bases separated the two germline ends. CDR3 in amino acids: CASSGRRETSGETQYF. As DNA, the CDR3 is TGTGCCAGCAGTGGGAGAAGAGAGACTAGTGGAGAGACCCAGTACTTC.

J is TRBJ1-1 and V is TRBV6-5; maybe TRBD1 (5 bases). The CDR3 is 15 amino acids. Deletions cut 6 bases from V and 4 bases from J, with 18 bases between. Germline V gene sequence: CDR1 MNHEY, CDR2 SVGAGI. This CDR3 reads CASRKNSGSGTEAFF. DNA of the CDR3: TGTGCCAGCAGAAAAAACTCAGGGTCGGGCACTGAAGCTTTCTTT.

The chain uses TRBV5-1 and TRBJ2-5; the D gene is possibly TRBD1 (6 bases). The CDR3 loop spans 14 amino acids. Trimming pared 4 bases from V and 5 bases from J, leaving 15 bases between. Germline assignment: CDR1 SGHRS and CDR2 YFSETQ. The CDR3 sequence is CASSPGQSYETQYF. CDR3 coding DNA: TGCGCCAGCAGCCCTGGACAGTCGTATGAGACCCAGTACTTC.

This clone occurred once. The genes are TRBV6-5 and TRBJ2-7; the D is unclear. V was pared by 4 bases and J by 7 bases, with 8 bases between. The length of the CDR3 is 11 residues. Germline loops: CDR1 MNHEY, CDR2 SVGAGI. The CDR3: CASSWLWEQYF. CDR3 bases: TGTGCCAGCAGTTGGTTATGGGAGCAGTACTTC.

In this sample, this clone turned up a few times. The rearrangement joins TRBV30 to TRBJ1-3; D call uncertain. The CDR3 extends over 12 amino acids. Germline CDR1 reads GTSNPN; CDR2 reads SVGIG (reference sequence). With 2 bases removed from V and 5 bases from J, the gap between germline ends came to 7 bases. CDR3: CAWSHERNTIYF. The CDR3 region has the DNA TGTGCCTGGAGTCATGAGAGAAACACCATATATTTT.

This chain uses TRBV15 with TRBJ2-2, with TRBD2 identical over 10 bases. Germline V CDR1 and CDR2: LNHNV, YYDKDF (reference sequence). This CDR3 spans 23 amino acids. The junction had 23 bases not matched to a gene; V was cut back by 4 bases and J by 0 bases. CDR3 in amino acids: CATSTRTVVMVAGGPANTGELFF. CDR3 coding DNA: TGTGCCACCAGCACCAGAACTGTCGTAATGGTAGCGGGAGGACCGGCGAACACCGGGGAGCTGTTTTTT.

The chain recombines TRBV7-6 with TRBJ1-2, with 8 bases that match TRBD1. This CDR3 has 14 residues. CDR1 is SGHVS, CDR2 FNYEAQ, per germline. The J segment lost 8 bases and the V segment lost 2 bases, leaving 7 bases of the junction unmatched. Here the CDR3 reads CASSLQRTGHGYTF. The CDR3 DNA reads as TGTGCCAGCAGCTTACAACGGACAGGGCACGGCTACACCTTC.

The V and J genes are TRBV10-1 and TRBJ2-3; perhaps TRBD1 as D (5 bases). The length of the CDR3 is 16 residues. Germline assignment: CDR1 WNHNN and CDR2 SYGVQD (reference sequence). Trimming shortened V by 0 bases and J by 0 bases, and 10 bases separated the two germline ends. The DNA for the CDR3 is TGCGCCAGCAGTGAGTCAGGCAGGGTAAGCACAGATACGCAGTATTTT. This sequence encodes CASSESGRVSTDTQYF.

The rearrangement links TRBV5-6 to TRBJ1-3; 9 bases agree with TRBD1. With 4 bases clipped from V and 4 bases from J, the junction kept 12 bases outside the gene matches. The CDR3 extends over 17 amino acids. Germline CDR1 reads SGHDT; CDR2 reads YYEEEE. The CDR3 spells CASSPYDRGSSGNTIYF. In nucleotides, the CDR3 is TGTGCCAGCAGCCCTTACGACAGGGGGAGCTCCGGAAACACCATATATTTT. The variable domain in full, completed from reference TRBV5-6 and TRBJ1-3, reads DAGVTQSPTHLIKTRGQQVTLRCSPKSGHDTVSWYQQALGQGPQFIFQYYEEEERQRGNFPDRFSGHQFPNYSSELNVNALLLGDSALYLCASSPYDRGSSGNTIYFGEGSWLTVV.

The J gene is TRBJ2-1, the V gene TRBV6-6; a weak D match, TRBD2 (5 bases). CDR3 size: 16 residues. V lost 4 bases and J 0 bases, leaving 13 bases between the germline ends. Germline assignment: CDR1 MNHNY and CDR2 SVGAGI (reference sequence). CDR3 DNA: TGTGCCAGCAGTTTGAGCGGAGCGAGCTCCTACAATGAGCAGTTCTTC. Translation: CASSLSGASSYNEQFF.

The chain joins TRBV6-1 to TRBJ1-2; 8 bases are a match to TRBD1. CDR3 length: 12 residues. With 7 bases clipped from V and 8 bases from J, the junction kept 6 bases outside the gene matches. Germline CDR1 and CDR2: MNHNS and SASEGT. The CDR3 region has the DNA TGTGCCAGCACAACAGGGGGGAAAGGCTACACCTTC. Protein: CASTTGGKGYTF.

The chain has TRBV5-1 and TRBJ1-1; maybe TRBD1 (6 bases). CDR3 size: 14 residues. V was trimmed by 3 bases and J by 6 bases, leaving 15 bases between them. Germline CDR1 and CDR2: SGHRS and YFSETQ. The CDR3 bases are TGCGCCAGCAGCTGGGGGGGCGCAAACTCTGAAGCTTTCTTT. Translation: CASSWGGANSEAFF.

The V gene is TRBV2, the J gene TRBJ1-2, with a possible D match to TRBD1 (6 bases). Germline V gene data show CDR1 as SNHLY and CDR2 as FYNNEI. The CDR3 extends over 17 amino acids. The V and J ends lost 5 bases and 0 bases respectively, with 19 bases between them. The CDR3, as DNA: TGTGCCAGCAGTCCAGCAAGGGTCAGGGGCTCTAACTATGGCTACACCTTC. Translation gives CASSPARVRGSNYGYTF.

This CDR3 is CASSMTGGYGVNTEAFF. The DNA of the CDR3 is TGTGCCAGCAGCATGACAGGGGGCTATGGTGTGAACACTGAAGCTTTCTTT. This rearrangement joins TRBV11-3 to TRBJ1-1; 10 bases line up with TRBD1. V was pared by 5 bases and J by 0 bases, with 9 bases of the junction left unmatched. From germline, CDR1 is SGHNT and CDR2 YENEEA. The CDR3 length is 17 residues. The variable domain in full, completed from reference TRBV11-3 and TRBJ1-1, reads EAGVVQSPRYKIIEKKQPVAFWCNPISGHNTLYWYLQNLGQGPELLIRYENEEAVDDSQLPKDRFSAERLKGVDSTLKIQPAELGDSAVYLCASSMTGGYGVNTEAFFGQGTRLTVV.

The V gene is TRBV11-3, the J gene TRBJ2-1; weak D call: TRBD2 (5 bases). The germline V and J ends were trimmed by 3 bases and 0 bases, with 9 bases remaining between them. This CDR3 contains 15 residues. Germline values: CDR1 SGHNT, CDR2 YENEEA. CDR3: CASSFTSSSYNEQFF. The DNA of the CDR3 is TGTGCCAGCAGCTTTACTAGTAGCTCCTACAATGAGCAGTTCTTC. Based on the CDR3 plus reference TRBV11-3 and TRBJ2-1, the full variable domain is EAGVVQSPRYKIIEKKQPVAFWCNPISGHNTLYWYLQNLGQGPELLIRYENEEAVDDSQLPKDRFSAERLKGVDSTLKIQPAELGDSAVYLCASSFTSSSYNEQFFGPGTRLTVL.

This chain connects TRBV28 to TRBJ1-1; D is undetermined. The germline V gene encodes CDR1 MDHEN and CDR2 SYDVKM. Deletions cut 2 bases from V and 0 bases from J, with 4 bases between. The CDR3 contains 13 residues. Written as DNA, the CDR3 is TGTGCCAGCAGTTTAAGGATGAACACTGAAGCTTTCTTT. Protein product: CASSLRMNTEAFF. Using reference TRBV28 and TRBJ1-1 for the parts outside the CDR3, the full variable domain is DVKVTQSSRYLVKRTGEKVFLECVQDMDHENMFWYRQDPGLGLRLIYFSYDVKMKEKGDIPEGYSVSREKKERFSLILESASTNQTSMYLCASSLRMNTEAFFGQGTRLTVV.

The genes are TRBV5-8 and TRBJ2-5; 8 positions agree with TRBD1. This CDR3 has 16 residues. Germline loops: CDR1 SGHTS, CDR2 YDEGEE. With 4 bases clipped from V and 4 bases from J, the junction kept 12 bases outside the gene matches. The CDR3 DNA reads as TGTGCCAGCAGCCAAACACAGGGGGGACTGATAGAGACCCAGTACTTC. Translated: CASSQTQGGLIETQYF.

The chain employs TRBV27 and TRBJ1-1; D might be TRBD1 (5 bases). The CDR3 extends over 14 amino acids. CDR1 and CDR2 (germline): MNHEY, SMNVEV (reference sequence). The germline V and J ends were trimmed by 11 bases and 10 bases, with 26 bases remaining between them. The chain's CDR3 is CAGNRQVGGQGAFF. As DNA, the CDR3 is TGTGCCGGTAACCGGCAGGTTGGCGGGCAGGGAGCTTTCTTT.

DNA for the CDR3: TGTGCCAGCAGCGCTCGACAGGTTGACAATCAGCCCCAGCATTTT. Protein product: CASSARQVDNQPQHF. The genes are TRBV5-6 and TRBJ1-5; D might be TRBD1 (6 bases). With 4 bases removed from V and 3 bases from J, the gap between germline ends came to 14 bases. CDR1 SGHDT and CDR2 YYEEEE come from the germline V gene. This CDR3 contains 15 residues.

The CDR3 sequence: CASSYSSRGQEQFF. The CDR3 region has the DNA TGTGCCAGCAGTTACTCGAGTAGGGGACAGGAGCAGTTCTTC. V is TRBV6-2 or TRBV6-3 and J is TRBJ2-1; 7 bases map to TRBD1. The V segment lost 0 bases and the J segment 10 bases; nucleotides outside the gene matches: 6. Germline CDR1 MNHEY, CDR2 SVGEGT. CDR3 length equals 14 residues.

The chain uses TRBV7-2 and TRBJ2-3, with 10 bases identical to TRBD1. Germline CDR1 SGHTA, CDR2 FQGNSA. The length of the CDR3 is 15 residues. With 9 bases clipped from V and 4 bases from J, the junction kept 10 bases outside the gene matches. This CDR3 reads CASHVRQGAADTQYF. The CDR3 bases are TGTGCCAGTCACGTGAGACAGGGGGCCGCAGATACGCAGTATTTT.

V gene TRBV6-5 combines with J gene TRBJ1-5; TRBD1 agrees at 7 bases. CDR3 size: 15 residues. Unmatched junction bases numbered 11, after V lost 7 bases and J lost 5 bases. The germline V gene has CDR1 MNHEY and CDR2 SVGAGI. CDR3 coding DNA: TGTGCCAGCACGAAGAGGCAGGGGGGCGATCAGCCCCAGCATTTT. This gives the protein CASTKRQGGDQPQHF.